This TCR beta chain emerged from a study of blood T cell repertoires in COVID-19. Study-wide context: Acute and convalescent COVID-19 specimens originated in the United States, Italy and Spain.

CDR3 length: 19 residues. The V end lost 3 bases, the J end lost 8 bases, and 31 bases lay between the germline ends. From germline, CDR1 is SNHLY and CDR2 FYNNEI. Libraries were prepared by immunoSEQ multiplex PCR; TCRdb keeps only in-frame clonotypes and omits some of them. This table has 650,000 to 800,000 clones, about 87% appearing once. This chain joins TRBV2 and TRBJ1-2; maybe TRBD1 (5 bases). Sequenced input: peripheral blood. The TCR sequence derives from a woman aged 18-30 years with acute or convalescent COVID-19. The CDR3 nucleotides read TGTGCCAGCAGTGAGCCTGGGGGAGGGTTTGGCGGAGGACGATACGGCTACACCTTC. Its translation: CASSEPGGGFGGGRYGYTF.